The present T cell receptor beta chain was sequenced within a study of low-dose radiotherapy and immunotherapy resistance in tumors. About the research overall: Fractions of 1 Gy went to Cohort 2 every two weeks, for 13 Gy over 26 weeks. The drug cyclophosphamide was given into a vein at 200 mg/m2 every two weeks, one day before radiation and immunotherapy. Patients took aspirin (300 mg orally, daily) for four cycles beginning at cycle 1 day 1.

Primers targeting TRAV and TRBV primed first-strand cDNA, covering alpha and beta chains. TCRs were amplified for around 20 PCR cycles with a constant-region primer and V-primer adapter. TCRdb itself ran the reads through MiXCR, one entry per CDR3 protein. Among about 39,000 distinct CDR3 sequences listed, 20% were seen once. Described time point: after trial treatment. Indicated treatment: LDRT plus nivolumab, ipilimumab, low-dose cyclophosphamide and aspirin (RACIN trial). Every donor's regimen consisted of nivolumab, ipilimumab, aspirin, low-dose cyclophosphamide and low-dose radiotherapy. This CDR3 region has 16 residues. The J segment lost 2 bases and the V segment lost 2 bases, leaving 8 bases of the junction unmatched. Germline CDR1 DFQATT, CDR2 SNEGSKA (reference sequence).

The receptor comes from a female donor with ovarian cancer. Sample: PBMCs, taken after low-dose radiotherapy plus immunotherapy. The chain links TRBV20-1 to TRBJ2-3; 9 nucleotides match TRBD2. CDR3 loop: CSARLLAGANTDTQYF. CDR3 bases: TGCAGTGCTAGACTTTTAGCGGGAGCGAACACAGATACGCAGTATTTT.